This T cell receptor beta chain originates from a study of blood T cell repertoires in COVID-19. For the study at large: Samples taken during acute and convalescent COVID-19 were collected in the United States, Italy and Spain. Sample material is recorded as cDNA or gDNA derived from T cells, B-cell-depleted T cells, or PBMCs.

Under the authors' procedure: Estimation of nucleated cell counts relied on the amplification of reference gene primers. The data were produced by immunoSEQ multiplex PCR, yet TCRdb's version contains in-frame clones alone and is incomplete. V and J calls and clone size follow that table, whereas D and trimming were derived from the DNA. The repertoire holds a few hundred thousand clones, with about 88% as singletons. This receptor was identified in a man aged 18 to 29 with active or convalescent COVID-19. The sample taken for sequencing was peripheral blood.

The CDR3 is CASRAQETQYF. The CDR3 region has the DNA TGCGCCAGCAGGGCCCAAGAGACCCAGTACTTC. The V gene is TRBV5-1, the J gene TRBJ2-5; D is undetermined. The germline V and J ends were trimmed by 5 bases and 1 base, with 3 bases remaining between them. Germline CDR1 and CDR2: SGHRS and YFSETQ. This CDR3 is 11 amino acids long.